This T cell receptor (beta chain) originates from a study of OX40 agonist ivuxolimab in advanced cancers. Study information: At 0.01 to 10 mg/kg, ivuxolimab was administered intravenously to patients every 2 weeks. Three patients, one with hepatocellular carcinoma and two with cutaneous melanoma, responded partially.

Details on this clone: Antigen specificity is unknown.

The repertoire was sequenced with immunoSEQ multiplex PCR; TCRdb's copy has only in-frame clones and lacks some. The data contain about 59,000 clones, roughly 84% of them singletons. Overall study results and limits: Nonresponders included some who also had low normalized T-cell clonal expansion.

The V end lost 1 base, the J end lost 6 bases, and 8 bases lay between the germline ends. The length of the CDR3 is 13 residues. Germline V gives CDR1 LGHNA, CDR2 YSLEER. The chain combines TRBV4-3 with TRBJ2-3; D gene ambiguous. This TCR was recovered from an adult with an advanced solid tumor such as melanoma, head and neck, liver or kidney cancer. The specimen comprised CD4+ or CD8+ T cells sorted from blood, sampled in a trial of the OX40 agonist ivuxolimab. In nucleotides, the CDR3 is TGCGCCAGCAGCCAAGGGAGCCCCGATACGCAGTATTTT. This gives the protein CASSQGSPDTQYF.